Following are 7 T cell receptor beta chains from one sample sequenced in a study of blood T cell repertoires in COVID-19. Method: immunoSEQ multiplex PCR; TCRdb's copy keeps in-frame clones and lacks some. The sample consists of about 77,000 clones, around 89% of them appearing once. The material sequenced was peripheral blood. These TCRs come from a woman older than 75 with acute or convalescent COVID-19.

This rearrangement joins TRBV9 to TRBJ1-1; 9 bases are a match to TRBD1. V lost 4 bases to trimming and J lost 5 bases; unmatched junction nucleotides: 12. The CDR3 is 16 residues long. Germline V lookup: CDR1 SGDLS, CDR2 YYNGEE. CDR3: CASSSPADRGGTEAFF. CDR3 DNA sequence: TGTGCCAGCAGCTCTCCAGCGGACAGGGGAGGAACTGAAGCTTTCTTT.

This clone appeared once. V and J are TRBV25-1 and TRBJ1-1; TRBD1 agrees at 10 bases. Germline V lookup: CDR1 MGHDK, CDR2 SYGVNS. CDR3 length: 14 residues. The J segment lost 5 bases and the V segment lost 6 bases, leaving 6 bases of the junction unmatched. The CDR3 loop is CASRRQGARTEAFF. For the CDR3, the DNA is TGTGCCAGCAGGAGACAGGGGGCGAGGACTGAAGCTTTCTTT.

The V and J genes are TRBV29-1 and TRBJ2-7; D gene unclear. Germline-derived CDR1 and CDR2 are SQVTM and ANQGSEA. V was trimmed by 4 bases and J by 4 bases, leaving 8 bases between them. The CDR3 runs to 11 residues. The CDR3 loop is CSVGQVYEQYF. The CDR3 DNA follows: TGCAGCGTTGGGCAGGTTTACGAGCAGTACTTC.

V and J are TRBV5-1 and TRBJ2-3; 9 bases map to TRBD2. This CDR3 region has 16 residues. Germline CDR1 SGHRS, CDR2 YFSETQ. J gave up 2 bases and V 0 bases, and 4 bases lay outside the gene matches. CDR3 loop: CASSLEGGGATDTQYF. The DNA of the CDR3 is TGCGCCAGCAGCTTGGAAGGCGGGGGGGCCACAGATACGCAGTATTTT.

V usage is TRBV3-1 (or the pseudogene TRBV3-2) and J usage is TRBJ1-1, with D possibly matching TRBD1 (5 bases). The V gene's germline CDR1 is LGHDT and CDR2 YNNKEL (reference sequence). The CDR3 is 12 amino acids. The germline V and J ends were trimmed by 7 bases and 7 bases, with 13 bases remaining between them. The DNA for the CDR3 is TGTGCCAGCACCAAGCCGGGGGTTGAAGCTTTCTTT. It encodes CASTKPGVEAFF.

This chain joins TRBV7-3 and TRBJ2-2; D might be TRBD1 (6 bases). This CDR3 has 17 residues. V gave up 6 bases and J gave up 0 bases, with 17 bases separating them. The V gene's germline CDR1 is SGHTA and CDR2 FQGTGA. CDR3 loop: CASSRPSGTTNTGELFF. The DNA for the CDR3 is TGTGCCAGCAGTCGCCCGAGTGGGACAACGAACACCGGGGAGCTGTTTTTT. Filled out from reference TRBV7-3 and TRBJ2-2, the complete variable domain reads GAGVSQTPSNKVTEKGKYVELRCDPISGHTALYWYRQSLGQGPEFLIYFQGTGAADDSGLPNDRFFAVRPEGSVSTLKIQRTERGDSAVYLCASSRPSGTTNTGELFFGEGSRLTVL.

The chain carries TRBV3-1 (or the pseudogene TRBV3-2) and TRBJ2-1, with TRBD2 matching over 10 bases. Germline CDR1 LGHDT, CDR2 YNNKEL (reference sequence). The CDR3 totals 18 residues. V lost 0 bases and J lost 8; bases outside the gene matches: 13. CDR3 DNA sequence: TGTGCCAGCAGCCAAGATAGGCTAGCGGGAGAAGATGCAGATGAGCAGTTCTTC. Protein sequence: CASSQDRLAGEDADEQFF.